The rows below give T cell receptor beta chains drawn from one sample of a study of shared clonotypes between healthy human individuals. Some clones are missing from TCRdb's copy, which holds only in-frame ones; the method was immunoSEQ multiplex PCR. The sample contains about 1 million clones, under 80% of which appear only once. The sample consisted of memory CD4+ T cells sorted from blood. These receptors were collected from a man between 18 and 29 years old in good health. The CDR3 runs from the conserved cysteine through the conserved F or W. D genes are given only for firm matches. Some rows mark clone size as missing; the rest say once, few, many or name a class of expanded clone.

v_gene	d_gene	j_gene	abundance	CDR3nt	CDR3aa
TRBV2	NA	TRBJ2-2	NA	TGTGCCAGCAGTGAATTAGCGGTTAACACCGGGGAGCTGTTTTTT	CASSELAVNTGELFF
TRBV18	TRBD1	TRBJ1-5	many	TGTGCCAGCTCACCTGACAGGGGCGGCAATCAGCCCCAGCATTTT	CASSPDRGGNQPQHF
TRBV7-2	TRBD1	TRBJ1-2	few	TGTGCCAGCGGGGACAGGGGGCGTGACACCTTC	CASGDRGRDTF
TRBV4-3	NA	TRBJ2-1	NA	TGCGCCAGCAGCCAATCGGTTAGAGGGGATGAGCAGTTCTTC	CASSQSVRGDEQFF
TRBV7-7	NA	TRBJ1-1	NA	TGTGCTAGCAGCCCAAACGAGCTGAGCACTGAAGCTTTCTTT	CASSPNELSTEAFF
TRBV18	NA	TRBJ1-1	NA	TGTGCCAGCTCACCGGACAGCTACGAAGCTTTCTTT	CASSPDSYEAFF
TRBV9	NA	TRBJ2-3	many	TGTGCCAGCAGCGTGGTGGGAGGCACAGATACGCAGTATTTT	CASSVVGGTDTQYF
TRBV30	NA	TRBJ2-2	NA	TGTGCCTGGAAATCCGGGGGCGGGGAGCTGTTTTTT	CAWKSGGGELFF
TRBV10-3	TRBD2	TRBJ2-3	NA	TGTGCCATCGCGGGGGGGCGCGAGGATACGCAGTATTTT	CAIAGGREDTQYF
TRBV28	NA	TRBJ2-3	NA	TGTGCCAGCAGTCCCCCGGGCACAGATACGCAGTATTTT	CASSPPGTDTQYF
TRBV5-1	NA	TRBJ2-7	NA	TGCGCCAGCAGCGACCTAATCTCCTACGAGCAGTACTTC	CASSDLISYEQYF
TRBV19	TRBD1	TRBJ1-4	NA	TGTGCCAGTAGTATTGACAGGGGGACTAATGAAAAACTGTTTTTT	CASSIDRGTNEKLFF
TRBV6-1	NA	TRBJ1-4	NA	TGTGCCAGCAGTGAGACGGAGGGAAAACTGTTTTTT	CASSETEGKLFF
TRBV27	TRBD1	TRBJ1-1	NA	TGTGCCAGCAGTTTAAGCTTAGGGGGCCCTGCTTTCTTT	CASSLSLGGPAFF
TRBV10-2	NA	TRBJ2-5	few	TGCGCCAGCACCCGGCCTAGCGAGAAAGAGACCCAGTACTTC	CASTRPSEKETQYF
TRBV6-5	TRBD2	TRBJ2-1	NA	TGTGCCAGCGTAGCGGGAGGAGGTAATGAGCAGTTCTTC	CASVAGGGNEQFF
TRBV19	NA	TRBJ1-2	many	TGTGCCACCAGACTGTATGGCTACACCTTC	CATRLYGYTF
TRBV7-9	NA	TRBJ2-3	NA	TGTGCCAGCAGCTTAGTGGATCTTACTGCTAGCACAGATACGCAGTATTTT	CASSLVDLTASTDTQYF
TRBV20-1	NA	TRBJ1-2	NA	TGCAGTGCTACCAAGGGGGATGGCTACACCTTC	CSATKGDGYTF
TRBV28	TRBD1	TRBJ1-2	NA	TGTGCCAGCAGGGGACAGGGGGGAAACTATGGCTACACCTTC	CASRGQGGNYGYTF
TRBV30	TRBD1	TRBJ1-4	NA	TGTGCCTGGAGTCCACAGGGGGGTGAAAAACTGTTTTTT	CAWSPQGGEKLFF
TRBV7-9	TRBD1	TRBJ2-7	NA	TGTGCCAGCAGCCCAATGGGACAGGGGTACAACGAGCAGTACTTC	CASSPMGQGYNEQYF
TRBV6-1	NA	TRBJ1-1	NA	TGTGCCACGGGGGACCCGAGGACTGAAGCTTTCTTT	CATGDPRTEAFF
TRBV2	NA	TRBJ2-7	many	TGTGCCAGCAGTGGTCGGGGGAGGCCCTCCTACGAGCAGTACTTC	CASSGRGRPSYEQYF
TRBV5-4	TRBD1	TRBJ2-2	NA	TGTGCCAGCAGACCCCCCGGGACAGGGAACACCGGGGAGCTGTTTTTT	CASRPPGTGNTGELFF
TRBV28	TRBD1	TRBJ2-7	NA	TGTGCCAGCAGCCTGGGGACAATGACAGGGACCTACGAGCAGTACTTC	CASSLGTMTGTYEQYF
TRBV29-1	NA	TRBJ1-1	NA	TGCAGCGTGCGAAGGGGGACTGAAGCTTTCTTT	CSVRRGTEAFF
TRBV6-1	TRBD1	TRBJ1-6	NA	TGTGCCAGTCATGGACAGGGGAAATCACCCCTCCACTTT	CASHGQGKSPLHF
TRBV7-2	NA	TRBJ1-2	few	TGTGCCAGCAGCGCAGTGCGTCAGGGAAACTATGGCTACACCTTC	CASSAVRQGNYGYTF
TRBV20-1	TRBD2	TRBJ2-1	few	TGCAGTGCTAGGAAAGCGGGAGAGCAGTTCTTC	CSARKAGEQFF
TRBV30	NA	TRBJ1-1	few	TGTGCCGTGACAGAGCAGCTAGGCACTGAAGCTTTCTTT	CAVTEQLGTEAFF
TRBV6-4	NA	TRBJ2-1	NA	TGTGCCAGCAGTGACAAGATACCCTACAATGAGCAGTTCTTC	CASSDKIPYNEQFF
TRBV12-5	NA	TRBJ2-7	NA	TGTGCTAGTGGTCCTCAGGGGAAGGGCTACGAGCAGTACTTC	CASGPQGKGYEQYF
TRBV5-4	TRBD1	TRBJ2-5	NA	TGTGCCAGCAGCGTTTGGACAGGGGGCGCTTGGGAGACCCAGTACTTC	CASSVWTGGAWETQYF
TRBV25-1	TRBD1	TRBJ1-1	NA	TGTGCCAGCAGTGCCCGGGACAGGACTTTAAACACTGAAGCTTTCTTT	CASSARDRTLNTEAFF
TRBV5-1	TRBD1	TRBJ2-1	once	TGCGCCAGCAGCTGGACAGGGGGCTCAAATGAGCAGTTCTTC	CASSWTGGSNEQFF
TRBV6-6	TRBD1	TRBJ1-2	NA	TGTGCCAGCAGTACGGGACAGGGAATGCGTGGCTACACCTTC	CASSTGQGMRGYTF
TRBV28	TRBD1	TRBJ1-6	NA	TGTGCCAGCAGATCCGGGACAGTTAATTCACCCCTCCACTTT	CASRSGTVNSPLHF
TRBV29-1	NA	TRBJ2-3	once	TGCAGCGTCGGGGGCAGTAGCACAGATACGCAGTATTTT	CSVGGSSTDTQYF
TRBV6-1	TRBD2	TRBJ2-3	NA	TGTGCCAGCAGTGGATTCTTGAGCGGGACTAGCACAGATACGCAGTATTTT	CASSGFLSGTSTDTQYF
TRBV19	TRBD1	TRBJ1-1	NA	TGTGCCAGTAGTCCACCGGGACAGGGAGGCACTGAAGCTTTCTTT	CASSPPGQGGTEAFF
TRBV30	TRBD1	TRBJ1-5	NA	TGTGCCTGGAGCTTTAGGGACAGGCTCAATCAGCCCCAGCATTTT	CAWSFRDRLNQPQHF
TRBV10-3	NA	TRBJ2-1	NA	TGTGCCATCAGTGAGGGGGCTGGGGGAGAGGGCAATGAGCAGTTCTTC	CAISEGAGGEGNEQFF
TRBV7-3	NA	TRBJ1-1	many	TGTGCCAGCAGCTTGGAGGAATTCACTGAAGCTTTCTTT	CASSLEEFTEAFF
TRBV6-1	NA	TRBJ1-4	NA	TGTGCCAGCAGTGAAGACATTGTGGGTGAAAAACTGTTTTTT	CASSEDIVGEKLFF
TRBV7-2	NA	TRBJ1-1	NA	TGTGCCAGCAGCTTAGACGGTATAGGTGAAGCTTTCTTT	CASSLDGIGEAFF
TRBV28	TRBD1	TRBJ1-2	NA	TGTGCCAGCAGTCTAGGACAGGGGTGGGGCTATGGCTACACCTTC	CASSLGQGWGYGYTF